This T cell receptor (beta chain) was sequenced in a study of shared clonotypes between healthy human individuals. Study summary: A couple of women and a few men aged 18 to 49 made up the donors. Overall study findings and caveats: Estimated richness values were generally larger in naive subsets than in memory subsets.

In the naive CD8 group, cells lacked CD45RO and were positively selected for CCR7, so terminally differentiated effector memory CD45RA+ cells were left out. This CDR3 contains 15 residues. The repertoire was sequenced with immunoSEQ multiplex PCR; TCRdb's copy has only in-frame clones and lacks some. Found here are roughly 2,000,000 clones, approximately 95% of them singletons; the top ten hold less than 1.5%. About this clone itself: Antigen unknown.

This chain uses TRBV12-1 with TRBJ2-1; the table's D call, TRBD1, was not checked against the DNA. TRBV12-1 is given as a pseudogene. This sequence was found in a man younger than 30 in good health. The sequenced material came from naive CD8+ T cells sorted from blood. The CDR3 loop is CASSSTRTRNNEQFF. In nucleotides, the CDR3 is TGTGCCAGCAGCTCAACCCGGACACGCAATAATGAGCAGTTCTTC.